This TCR beta chain comes out of a study of blood T cells in healthy people across ages. V lost 0 bases and J lost 4, with 10 bases in between. Per germline, CDR1 SGHDN and CDR2 FVKESK. The CDR3 runs to 15 residues. The second PCR ran roughly 6 to 11 cycles with a sample-barcoded 5' primer and J-beta primers. One entry per CDR3 protein, called by TCRdb with MiXCR from the 5' RACE reads. The data contain around 1,000,000 distinct CDR3 sequences, around 27% of them singletons. The sample was also linked to a second study, of T cells of mothers and their children. That study adds: Related mother-child pairs showed slightly higher but non-significant overlap than unrelated pairs.

The sequence was obtained from a girl aged 2-15 years in good health. The sample taken for sequencing was blood. The V and J genes are TRBV14 and TRBJ2-1, with D perhaps TRBD2 (6 bases). For the CDR3, the DNA is TGTGCCAGCAGCCAAGAAATAGCGGCATACAATGAGCAGTTCTTC. This encodes CASSQEIAAYNEQFF.